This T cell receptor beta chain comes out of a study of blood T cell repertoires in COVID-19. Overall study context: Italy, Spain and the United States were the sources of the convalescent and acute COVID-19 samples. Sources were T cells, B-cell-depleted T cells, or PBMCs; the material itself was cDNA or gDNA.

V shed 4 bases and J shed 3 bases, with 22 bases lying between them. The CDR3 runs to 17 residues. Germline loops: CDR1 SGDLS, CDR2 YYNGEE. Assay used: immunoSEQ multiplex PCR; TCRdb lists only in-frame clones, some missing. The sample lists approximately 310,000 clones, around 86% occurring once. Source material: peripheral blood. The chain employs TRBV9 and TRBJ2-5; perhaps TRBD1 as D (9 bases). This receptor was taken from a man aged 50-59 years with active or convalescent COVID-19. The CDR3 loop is CASSSRGGQGIEETQYF. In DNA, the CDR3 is TGTGCCAGCAGCTCCCGGGGGGGACAGGGTATCGAAGAGACCCAGTACTTC.